A single sample is the source of the 30 T cell receptor beta chains below, sequenced in a study of identical twins. TCRdb reprocessed the 5' RACE reads via MiXCR and lists one record per CDR3 protein. The sample holds 600,000 to 700,000 distinct CDR3 sequences; roughly 20% are singletons and the top ten take about 4.3%. The same data also contributed to another study, on T cells expressing NK-cell markers.

The sequencing input was PBMCs. The receptors stem from a woman aged 18-30 years in good health.

V gene TRBV25-1 combines with J gene TRBJ2-3; D perhaps matches TRBD2 (6 bases). Germline V gene sequence: CDR1 MGHDK, CDR2 SYGVNS. The CDR3 sequence is 14 residues long. V was clipped by 10 bases and J by 4 bases, with 18 bases between them. The CDR3 reads CATQLAAHSDTQYF. CDR3 DNA sequence: TGTGCCACCCAACTAGCCGCCCACTCAGATACGCAGTATTTT.

This clonotype came up a few times. The rearrangement joins TRBV10-3 to TRBJ2-6; D is unresolved. Between the trimmed V and J ends, which lost 7 bases and 0 bases, there was a span of 7 bases. This CDR3 region has 14 residues. Germline V gene lookup returns CDR1 ENHRY and CDR2 SYGVKD. The CDR3, as DNA: TGTGCCATCACGGGCAGCTCTGGGGCCAACGTCCTGACTTTC. This translates into CAITGSSGANVLTF.

V and J are TRBV29-1 and TRBJ1-2, with D unclear. This CDR3 has 12 residues. Germline CDR1 is SQVTM and CDR2 is ANQGSEA. Trimming removed 5 bases at V and 4 bases at J, with 11 bases between. CDR3 in DNA: TGCAGCGTTATTGACGGCATCTATGGCTACACCTTC. Amino acid sequence: CSVIDGIYGYTF. The full variable domain, completed using reference TRBV29-1 and TRBJ1-2, is SAVISQKPSRDICQRGTSLTIQCQVDSQVTMMFWYRQQPGQSLTLIATANQGSEATYESGFVIDKFPISRPNLTFSTLTVSNMSPEDSSIYLCSVIDGIYGYTFGSGTRLTVV.

This clonotype came up a few times. The chain links TRBV7-3 to TRBJ2-3, with 7 positions matching TRBD2. Germline CDR1 reads SGHTA; CDR2 reads FQGTGA. This CDR3 comprises 16 residues. The J segment lost 6 bases and the V segment lost 4 bases, leaving 13 bases of the junction unmatched. The CDR3: CASSSRAGRNGDTQYF. DNA for the CDR3: TGTGCCAGCAGCTCCAGAGCGGGACGGAATGGGGATACGCAGTATTTT.

The V gene is TRBV5-1, the J gene TRBJ2-3, with 11 bases lining up with TRBD2. V lost 0 bases and J lost 6; bases outside the gene matches: 3. Germline V gene sequence: CDR1 SGHRS, CDR2 YFSETQ. The CDR3 is 15 amino acids. The CDR3 sequence: CASSLALAGVDTQYF. The CDR3, as DNA: TGCGCCAGCAGCTTGGCACTAGCGGGAGTGGATACGCAGTATTTT.

This clonotype has a single count. The rearrangement uses TRBV20-1 and TRBJ2-1; 10 bases agree with TRBD2. J lost 4 bases, V lost 5 bases, and 2 bases had no gene match. The CDR3 runs 13 residues. The germline gives CDR1 DFQATT, CDR2 SNEGSKA (reference sequence). CDR3 region: CSAEAGGYNEQFF. The DNA of the CDR3 is TGCAGTGCTGAAGCGGGGGGGTACAATGAGCAGTTCTTC.

CDR3 sequence reads: CASSLGRDRGFTGELFF. The CDR3 DNA reads as TGTGCCAGCAGTTTGGGCCGGGACAGGGGATTCACCGGGGAGCTGTTTTTT. The V gene is TRBV12-3 or TRBV12-4, the J gene TRBJ2-2; 10 bases are a match to TRBD1. Trimming removed 3 bases from V and 4 bases from J; junction bases left unmatched: 8. CDR3 length: 17 amino acids.

This clonotype was seen only a few times. The CDR3 bases are TGTGCCAGCAGCTTTCCCTGGGATACGCAGTATTTT. Protein: CASSFPWDTQYF. V usage is TRBV7-2 and J usage is TRBJ2-3, with D unresolved. CDR1 and CDR2 from the germline V gene are SGHTA and FQGNSA. This CDR3 spans 12 amino acids. Trimming stripped 3 bases from V and 6 bases from J, with 7 bases between. Full variable domain (outside the CDR3, taken from reference TRBV7-2 and TRBJ2-3): GAGVSQSPSNKVTEKGKDVELRCDPISGHTALYWYRQSLGQGLEFLIYFQGNSAPDKSGLPSDRFSAERTGGSVSTLTIQRTQQEDSAVYLCASSFPWDTQYFGPGTRLTVL.

The CDR3, as DNA: TGTGCCAGCAGTCCTCCGGGAGTCAGTACCTACGAGCAGTACTTC. This sequence encodes CASSPPGVSTYEQYF. The chain recombines TRBV6-1 with TRBJ2-7; tentative D call: TRBD2 (6 bases). This CDR3 contains 15 residues. V gave up 5 bases and J gave up 2 bases, with 16 bases separating them. Germline V gene lookup returns CDR1 MNHNS and CDR2 SASEGT.

The chain is built from TRBV19 and TRBJ2-3; unclear D gene. CDR3 size: 12 residues. The germline V gene encodes CDR1 LNHDA and CDR2 SQIVND (reference sequence). The V end was cut by 3 bases, the J end by 5 bases, with 6 bases between. Here the CDR3 DNA reads TGTGCCAGTAGTATCGCGAGAGATACGCAGTATTTT. This gives the protein CASSIARDTQYF.

This clonotype was seen a handful of times. This rearrangement joins TRBV12-3 or TRBV12-4 to TRBJ2-1, with TRBD2 matching 7 bases. The trim removed 6 bases at V and 0 bases at J, leaving 8 bases unmatched. CDR3 size: 16 residues. The CDR3 DNA sequence: TGTGCCAGCAGCAGACTCTCTAGCGGCTCCTACAATGAGCAGTTCTTC. It codes for CASSRLSSGSYNEQFF.

The V call is TRBV9, the J call TRBJ2-7; the D call may be TRBD1 or TRBD2 (5 bases each). Per the germline V gene, CDR1 is SGDLS and CDR2 is YYNGEE. Trimming removed 3 bases at V and 2 bases at J, with 12 bases between. The CDR3 extends over 14 amino acids. CDR3 DNA sequence: TGTGCCAGCAGCGCAGCAGGGAGCCCCTACGAGCAGTACTTC. Protein product: CASSAAGSPYEQYF.

This clonotype turned up a few times. The V gene is TRBV4-2, the J gene TRBJ2-1, with a possible D match to TRBD1 (5 bases). Trimming removed 0 bases from V and 6 bases from J, with 9 bases in between. Germline loops: CDR1 LGHNA, CDR2 YNFKEQ. This CDR3 has 14 amino acids. The CDR3 DNA follows: TGTGCCAGCAGCCAAGAAGGGGCTACCAATGAGCAGTTCTTC. It codes for CASSQEGATNEQFF.

The rearrangement links TRBV6-5 to TRBJ2-1; no clear D gene. Germline V lookup: CDR1 MNHEY, CDR2 SVGAGI. Trimming removed 2 bases from V and 7 bases from J, with 9 bases in between. The CDR3 totals 13 residues. The CDR3 coding sequence is TGTGCCAGCAGTTACATGGTGGGGAATGAGCAGTTCTTC. It specifies CASSYMVGNEQFF.

The J gene is TRBJ1-2, the V gene TRBV3-1, with D maybe TRBD1 (5 bases). The CDR3 is 15 residues long. V lost 5 bases to trimming and J lost 7 bases, with 20 bases between them. Germline V gene lookup returns CDR1 LGHDT and CDR2 YNNKEL (reference sequence). The CDR3, as DNA: TGTGCCAGCAGCACCCGTCCCGTGGGGGGTCGTGGCTACACCTTC. This encodes CASSTRPVGGRGYTF.

The chain recombines TRBV20-1 with TRBJ2-1; D unresolved. V was cut by 2 bases and J by 7 bases, with 3 bases left in between. CDR1 is DFQATT, CDR2 SNEGSKA, per germline (reference sequence). This CDR3 region has 10 residues. The CDR3 DNA follows: TGCAGTGCTAGATTAAATGAGCAGTTCTTC. It encodes CSARLNEQFF.

This clonotype has a count of ten or more. This chain links TRBV20-1 with TRBJ1-3; D unresolved. Germline V gene lookup returns CDR1 DFQATT and CDR2 SNEGSKA (reference sequence). The CDR3 contains 15 residues. Trimming took off 5 bases at V and 0 bases at J, with 14 bases between the two ends. DNA for the CDR3: TGCAGTGCTTCCGGTGCGGCCGACTCTGGAAACACCATATATTTT. It is translated as CSASGAADSGNTIYF.

This clonotype was counted a few times. This chain links TRBV5-1 with TRBJ2-4, with unresolved D. The V and J ends lost 0 bases and 10 bases respectively, with 11 bases between them. This CDR3 has 13 residues. Germline V gives CDR1 SGHRS, CDR2 YFSETQ. CDR3 region: CASSLESSSIQYF. The CDR3 DNA sequence: TGCGCCAGCAGCTTGGAGTCTTCAAGTATTCAGTACTTC.

This clonotype was found a few times. This rearrangement joins TRBV20-1 to TRBJ2-3; D possibly matches TRBD1 or TRBD2 (5 bases each). Germline CDR1 reads DFQATT; CDR2 reads SNEGSKA (reference sequence). The CDR3 has 13 residues. The CDR3 bases are TGCAGCCTGAGGGGCTGGAACACAGATACGCAGTATTTT. Translated: CSLRGWNTDTQYF.

This clonotype came up once. The chain has TRBV12-3 or TRBV12-4 and TRBJ2-3; possibly TRBD2 for D (5 bases). V was trimmed by 6 bases and J by 2 bases, leaving 12 bases between them. The CDR3 consists of 14 residues. CDR3 bases: TGTGCCAGCAGCCTGACTACCGTCACAGATACGCAGTATTTT. It is translated as CASSLTTVTDTQYF.

The chain uses TRBV10-3 and TRBJ2-3, with D unclear. This CDR3 is 15 amino acids long. Germline CDR1 is ENHRY and CDR2 is SYGVKD. The V end was cut by 3 bases, the J end by 4 bases, with 14 bases between. Here the CDR3 reads CAISDQAPRPDTQYF. CDR3 nucleotides: TGTGCCATCAGTGACCAGGCCCCACGGCCAGATACGCAGTATTTT.

In its sample, this clonotype was seen a few times. The genes are TRBV10-3 and TRBJ1-6; D is ambiguous. V lost 6 bases and J 0 bases, leaving 9 bases between the germline ends. Germline values: CDR1 ENHRY, CDR2 SYGVKD. The CDR3 length is 15 residues. The CDR3 coding sequence is TGTGCCATCAGGGACGGCAGCTCCTATAATTCACCCCTCCACTTT. Amino acid sequence: CAIRDGSSYNSPLHF.

The gene calls are TRBV7-9 and TRBJ1-6, with 8 bases lining up with TRBD1. Germline V gene sequence: CDR1 SEHNR, CDR2 FQNEAQ (reference sequence). The V gene end was trimmed by 4 bases and the J gene end by 9 bases; junction bases not matched to a gene: 5. The CDR3 sequence is 14 residues long. The CDR3 sequence: CASSSGGAGSPLHF. CDR3 coding DNA: TGTGCCAGCAGCTCAGGGGGCGCGGGTTCACCCCTCCACTTT.

This clonotype was found many times. The rearrangement uses TRBV6-1 and TRBJ2-1, with TRBD2 matching 14 bases. The germline V gene encodes CDR1 MNHNS and CDR2 SASEGT. V trimming: 5 bases; J trimming: 4 bases; junction bases outside the gene matches: 1. The CDR3 is made up of 15 amino acids. The CDR3 sequence is CASSRTSGGYNEQFF. The CDR3, as DNA: TGTGCCAGCAGTAGGACTAGCGGGGGGTACAATGAGCAGTTCTTC.

The chain couples TRBV20-1 to TRBJ2-5; 8 bases match TRBD2. This CDR3 has 16 amino acids. Germline V gene sequence: CDR1 DFQATT, CDR2 SNEGSKA (reference sequence). The ends lost 1 base at V and 1 base at J; junction bases unmatched: 8. CDR3 region: CSARVRALAAQETQYF. In DNA form, the CDR3 reads TGCAGTGCTAGAGTAAGGGCACTAGCGGCCCAAGAGACCCAGTACTTC.

This clonotype appeared a few times. The chain recombines TRBV7-2 with TRBJ2-7; D unclear. CDR3 length: 15 amino acids. CDR1 and CDR2 from the germline V gene are SGHTA and FQGNSA. Trimming pared 5 bases from V and 2 bases from J, leaving 16 bases between. CDR3 loop: CASSLSPAVTYEQYF. Here the CDR3 DNA reads TGTGCCAGCAGCCTATCCCCGGCGGTCACCTACGAGCAGTACTTC.

This clonotype was seen more than once but under ten times. This chain uses TRBV9 with TRBJ2-7; 7 positions agree with TRBD1. The CDR3 is 14 residues long. J was trimmed by 3 bases and V by 0 bases; bases with no gene match: 3. Germline V lookup: CDR1 SGDLS, CDR2 YYNGEE. DNA of the CDR3: TGTGCCAGCAGCGTAGAAGCAGGGGGCTACGAGCAGTACTTC. Translated, it gives CASSVEAGGYEQYF.

This clonotype was counted ten times or more. The gene calls are TRBV4-1 and TRBJ2-5; D is ambiguous. V lost 2 bases, J lost 1 base, and 11 bases lay in between. The CDR3 is 15 amino acids. Germline V gene lookup returns CDR1 MGHRA and CDR2 YSYEKL. The CDR3 reads CASSQLYSIQETQYF. The DNA of the CDR3 is TGCGCCAGCAGCCAATTGTACTCGATCCAAGAGACCCAGTACTTC.

This clonotype came up many times. A read error may produce the germline difference seen at one junction end. The V gene is TRBV7-2, the J gene TRBJ1-2; 8 bases agree with TRBD1. Germline V gene lookup returns CDR1 SGHTA and CDR2 FQGNSA. The CDR3 contains 14 residues. The CDR3 DNA sequence: TGCGCCAGCAGCCCATGGACAGGGAACTATGGCTACACCTTC. Protein product: CASSPWTGNYGYTF.

This clonotype was seen repeatedly, ten times or more. V gene TRBV12-3 or TRBV12-4 combines with J gene TRBJ1-2; no clear D gene. The CDR3 has 12 amino acids. V was shortened by 6 bases and J by 8 bases, with 13 bases between the two germline ends. The CDR3: CASSLRGGGYTF. CDR3 coding DNA: TGTGCCAGCAGCCTCCGAGGTGGCGGCTACACCTTC.